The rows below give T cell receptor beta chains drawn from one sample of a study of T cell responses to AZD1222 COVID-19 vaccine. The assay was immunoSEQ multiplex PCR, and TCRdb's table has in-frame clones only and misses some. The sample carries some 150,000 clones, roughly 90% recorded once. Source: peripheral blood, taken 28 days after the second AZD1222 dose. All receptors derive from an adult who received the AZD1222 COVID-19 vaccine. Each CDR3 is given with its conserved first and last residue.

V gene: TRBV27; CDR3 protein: CASSSRGRYTEAFF
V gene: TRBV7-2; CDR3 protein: CASSQQKLLYGYTF
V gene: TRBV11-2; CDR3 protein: CASSLRPGLRGTEAFF
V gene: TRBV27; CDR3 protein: CASSLLGNTEAFF
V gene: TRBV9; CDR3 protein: CASSVDRGSYEQYF
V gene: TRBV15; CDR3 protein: CATSRHDPTSSYNSPLHF
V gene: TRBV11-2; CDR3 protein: CASSLDVQGAPGYTF
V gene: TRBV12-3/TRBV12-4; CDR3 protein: CASTRAGGYTF
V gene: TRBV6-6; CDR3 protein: CASSYLAATTNEKLFF
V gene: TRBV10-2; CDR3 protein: CASTPGLAHEQYF
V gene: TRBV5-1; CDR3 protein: CASSGGLAGIFDEQFF
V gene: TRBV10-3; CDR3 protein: CAISDSYNEQFF